The entry below gives a single T cell receptor beta chain sequence along with its context. The CDR3 has 14 residues. Germline V gives CDR1 SGHRS, CDR2 YFSETQ. Trimming took 4 bases from V and 7 from J; bases not matched to a gene: 6. This specimen comes from a study of T cell changes during pregnancy in multiple sclerosis. Some clones are missing from TCRdb's copy, which holds only in-frame ones; the method was immunoSEQ multiplex PCR. The profile shows around 31,000 clones, about 93% of them singletons. The source is a female donor with multiple sclerosis, enrolled in a pregnancy study. The sequences come from CD4+ T cells from peripheral blood mononuclear cells, collected in the second trimester of pregnancy. The chain recombines TRBV5-1 with TRBJ2-1; 9 nucleotides agree with TRBD2. Written as DNA, the CDR3 is TGCGCCAGCAGCCAAAGCGGGGGGACGAATGAGCAGTTCTTC. This translates into CASSQSGGTNEQFF.